Described below is a single TCR beta chain sequence and its context. Time point given: cycle 4 day 1 (C4D1), after about 6 weeks of nivolumab. The patients all showed relapse after autologous stem cell transplantation, while their brentuximab vedotin exposure varied. This sample was taken from a study of PD-1 blockade in classical Hodgkin lymphoma. Germline lookup yields CDR1 WSHSY and CDR2 SAAADI. This CDR3 comprises 15 residues. The V and J ends lost 4 bases and 3 bases, in that order; junction bases with no gene match: 9. Sequenced by immunoSEQ multiplex PCR; TCRdb stores in-frame clones only, minus some. Here the sample spans about 41,000 clones, about two thirds being singletons.

The sample consisted of peripheral blood mononuclear cells (PBMCs), taken before the fourth cycle of nivolumab. This rearrangement joins TRBV10-2 to TRBJ2-7; 7 bases agree with TRBD2. The source of this sequence is a human donor with classical Hodgkin lymphoma. The CDR3 here is CASSGGRTSDYEQYF. CDR3 coding DNA: TGCGCCAGCAGTGGGGGGAGGACTAGTGACTACGAGCAGTACTTC.